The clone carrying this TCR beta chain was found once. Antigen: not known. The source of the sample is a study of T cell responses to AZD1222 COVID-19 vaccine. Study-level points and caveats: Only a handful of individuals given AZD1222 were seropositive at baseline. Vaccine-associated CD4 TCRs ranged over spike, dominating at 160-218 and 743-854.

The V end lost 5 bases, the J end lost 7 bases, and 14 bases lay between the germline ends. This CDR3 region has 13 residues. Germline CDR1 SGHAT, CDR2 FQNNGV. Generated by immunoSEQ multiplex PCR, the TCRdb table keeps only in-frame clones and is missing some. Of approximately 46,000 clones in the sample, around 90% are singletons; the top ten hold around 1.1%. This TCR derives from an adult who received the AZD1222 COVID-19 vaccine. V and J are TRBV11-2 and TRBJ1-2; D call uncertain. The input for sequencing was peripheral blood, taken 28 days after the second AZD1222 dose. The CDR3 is CASSHPRAPGYTF. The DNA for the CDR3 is TGTGCCAGCAGCCATCCGCGGGCGCCTGGCTACACCTTC.